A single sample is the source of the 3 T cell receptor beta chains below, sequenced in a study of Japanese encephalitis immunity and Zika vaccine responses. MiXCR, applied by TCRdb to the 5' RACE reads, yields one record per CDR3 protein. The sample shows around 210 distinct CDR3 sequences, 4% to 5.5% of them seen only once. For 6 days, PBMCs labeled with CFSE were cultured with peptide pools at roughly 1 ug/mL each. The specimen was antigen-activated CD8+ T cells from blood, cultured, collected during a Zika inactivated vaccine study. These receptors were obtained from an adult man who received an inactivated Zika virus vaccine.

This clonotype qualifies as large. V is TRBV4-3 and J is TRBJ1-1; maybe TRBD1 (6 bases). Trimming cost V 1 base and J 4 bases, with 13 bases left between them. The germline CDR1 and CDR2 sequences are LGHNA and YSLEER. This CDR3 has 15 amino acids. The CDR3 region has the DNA TGCGCCAGCAGCCAAGTCCTAGGGGGAGGCACTGAAGCTTTCTTT. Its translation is CASSQVLGGGTEAFF.

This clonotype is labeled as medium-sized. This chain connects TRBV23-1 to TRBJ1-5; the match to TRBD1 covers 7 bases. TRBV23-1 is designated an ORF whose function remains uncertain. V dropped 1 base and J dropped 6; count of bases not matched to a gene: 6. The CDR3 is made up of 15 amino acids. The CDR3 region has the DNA TGCGCCAGCAGTCAATTGACAGGGCGCGCTCAGCCCCAGCATTTT. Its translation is CASSQLTGRAQPQHF.

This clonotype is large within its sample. In DNA form, the CDR3 reads TGCGCCAGCAGCCAAGTGGGAACTGAGCAGTTCTTC. Its protein is CASSQVGTEQFF. This chain links TRBV4-3 with TRBJ2-1; D is unresolved. This CDR3 is 12 amino acids long. Trimming removed 1 base at V and 9 bases at J, with 7 bases between. The V gene's germline CDR1 is LGHNA and CDR2 YSLEER.